Listed below are T cell receptor beta chains from one sample, sequenced in a study of cytomegalovirus exposure and HLA in healthy donors. Sequencing was performed with immunoSEQ multiplex PCR; in TCRdb, only in-frame clones are kept and a portion is missing. Of more than 95,000 clones listed, under 80% were seen once; the top ten hold approximately 10%. Input material: PBMCs. These TCRs come from a woman aged 45-59 years in good health and CMV-seropositive. Each CDR3 is given with its conserved first and last residue. A D gene is named only where the DNA matches it firmly. For some rows the clone size is stated as once, few or many, or as a class when expanded; others skip it.

>TRBV6-6|-|-|TRBJ2-4
TGTGCCAGCAGTTTAAGCCTAGCCAAAAACATTCAGTACTTC
CASSLSLAKNIQYF
>TRBV4-2|-|TRBD2|TRBJ2-1
TGTGCCAGCAGCACCCAGCGGGGGGAGTACAATGAGCAGTTCTTC
CASSTQRGEYNEQFF
>TRBV7-9|-|TRBD2|TRBJ2-1
TGTGCCAGCAGCCTTACTAGCGATGAGCAGTTCTTC
CASSLTSDEQFF
>TRBV27|-|TRBD1|TRBJ1-1
TGTGCCAGCAGTCGAAGCACCGGGACAGGGAGGACTGAAGCTTTCTTT
CASSRSTGTGRTEAFF
>TRBV7-2|-|TRBD1|TRBJ1-1
TGTGCCAGCAGCTTCCGGACAGGGATGAACACTGAAGCTTTCTTT
CASSFRTGMNTEAFF
>TRBV5-6|-|-|TRBJ2-7
TGTGCCAGCAGCTTATACTCCTACGAGCAGTACTTC
CASSLYSYEQYF
>TRBV28|few|TRBD2|TRBJ2-5
TGTGCCAGCAGGGAGGGAGCGGGAGGGCAAAAGACCCAGTACTTC
CASREGAGGQKTQYF
>TRBV7-2|-|-|TRBJ2-5
TGTGCCAGCAGCCGTACCAAGGGGCAAGAGACCCAGTACTTC
CASSRTKGQETQYF
>TRBV27|-|-|TRBJ2-6
TGTGCCAGCGGCGGGGCCTCTGGGGCCAACGTCCTGACTTTC
CASGGASGANVLTF
>TRBV18|-|TRBD1|TRBJ2-1
TGTGCCAGCTCATCAGGGACAGTCGCCTACAATGAGCAGTTCTTC
CASSSGTVAYNEQFF
>TRBV7-9|once|TRBD1|TRBJ1-4
TGTGCCAGCAGCCTAGGACAGGGGAGTGAAAAACTGTTTTTT
CASSLGQGSEKLFF
>TRBV4-3|-|TRBD2|TRBJ2-7
TGCGCCAGCAGCCAAGATGGTAGCGGGAGACCCGAGCAGTACTTC
CASSQDGSGRPEQYF
>TRBV9|once|-|TRBJ2-7
TGTGCCAGCAGCGTCGAGAGCGGATCCTACGAGCAGTACTTC
CASSVESGSYEQYF
>TRBV30|-|TRBD1|TRBJ1-5
TGTGCCTGGGGGACAGGGGGGAGCAATCAGCCCCAGCATTTT
CAWGTGGSNQPQHF
>TRBV7-2|-|TRBD2|TRBJ2-3
TGTGCCAGCAGCTTGCGGGGGACTAGCACAGATACGCAGTATTTT
CASSLRGTSTDTQYF
>TRBV11-2|-|-|TRBJ1-1
TGTGCCAGCAGCTTCAGGACACCCACCCCCACTGAAGCTTTCTTT
CASSFRTPTPTEAFF
>TRBV18|-|-|TRBJ1-1
TGTGCCAGCTCACCGTCGACAGACCCGAACACTGAAGCTTTCTTT
CASSPSTDPNTEAFF
>TRBV28|-|-|TRBJ1-4
TGTGCCAGCAGTTTTCTGTCGACGGACTATAATGAAAAACTGTTTTTT
CASSFLSTDYNEKLFF
>TRBV27|once|TRBD1|TRBJ2-7
TGTGCCAGCAGTCCGGGACAGGGAGGCTACGAGCAGTACTTC
CASSPGQGGYEQYF
>TRBV9|-|-|TRBJ2-5
TGTGCCAGCAGCGTAGGGTTCTCGGGAAACACCCAAGAGACCCAGTACTTC
CASSVGFSGNTQETQYF
>TRBV6-6|-|-|TRBJ2-5
TGTGCCAGCAGTTACCGGACAGAGCCCGGGGCCCAGTACTTC
CASSYRTEPGAQYF
>TRBV6-4|few|TRBD1|TRBJ1-2
TGTGCCAGCAGTACCGGGACAGGGGCGAATGGCTACACCTTC
CASSTGTGANGYTF
>TRBV6-5|-|TRBD1|TRBJ2-3
TGTGCGACCAAATACCCAGGGGGCTTAGATACGCAGTATTTT
CATKYPGGLDTQYF
>TRBV5-6|few|TRBD1|TRBJ1-6
TGTGCCAGCAGGGGACAGGGTTTCTATAATTCACCCCTCCACTTT
CASRGQGFYNSPLHF
>TRBV5-6|-|TRBD1|TRBJ1-6
TGTGCCAGCAGCTTGGGGGACAGGGGGCGCACACCCCTCCACTTT
CASSLGDRGRTPLHF
>TRBV19|few|TRBD1|TRBJ1-1
TGTGCCAGTAGTATAGTCATGGGACAGGGGGAGGCTTTCTTT
CASSIVMGQGEAFF
>TRBV5-1|-|TRBD1|TRBJ1-4
TGCGCCAGTAGCGTGGGGACAGGGGGTGAAAAACTGTTTTTT
CASSVGTGGEKLFF
>TRBV12-5|few|-|TRBJ1-5
TGTGCTAGTGGGGACAGTTATAGCAATCAGCCCCAGCATTTT
CASGDSYSNQPQHF
>TRBV29-1|-|TRBD2|TRBJ2-7
TGCAGCGTCCGGGCTGCGGGGGGTACCTACGAGCAGTACTTC
CSVRAAGGTYEQYF
>TRBV2|-|-|TRBJ2-5
TGTGCCAGCGCTACGGCAGGCCTCCAAGAGACCCAGTACTTC
CASATAGLQETQYF
>TRBV18|-|-|TRBJ2-7
TGTGCCAGCTCACCAGCAGGCTACGAGCAGTACTTC
CASSPAGYEQYF
>TRBV6-1|-|TRBD1|TRBJ2-7
TGTGCCAGCAGAGCCGGACAGGGGTATAACGAGCAGTACTTC
CASRAGQGYNEQYF
>TRBV19|-|-|TRBJ2-7
TGTGCCAGTAGTCCGAACGGACAGCCTAATCACGAGCAGTACTTC
CASSPNGQPNHEQYF
>TRBV10-3|-|-|TRBJ2-3
TGTGCCATCAGTGAGTCGGATGGAGAGGGTACGCAGTATTTT
CAISESDGEGTQYF
>TRBV2|-|TRBD1|TRBJ1-1
TGTGCCAGCATTTTTTCCGGGACAGGGAACACTGAAGCTTTCTTT
CASIFSGTGNTEAFF